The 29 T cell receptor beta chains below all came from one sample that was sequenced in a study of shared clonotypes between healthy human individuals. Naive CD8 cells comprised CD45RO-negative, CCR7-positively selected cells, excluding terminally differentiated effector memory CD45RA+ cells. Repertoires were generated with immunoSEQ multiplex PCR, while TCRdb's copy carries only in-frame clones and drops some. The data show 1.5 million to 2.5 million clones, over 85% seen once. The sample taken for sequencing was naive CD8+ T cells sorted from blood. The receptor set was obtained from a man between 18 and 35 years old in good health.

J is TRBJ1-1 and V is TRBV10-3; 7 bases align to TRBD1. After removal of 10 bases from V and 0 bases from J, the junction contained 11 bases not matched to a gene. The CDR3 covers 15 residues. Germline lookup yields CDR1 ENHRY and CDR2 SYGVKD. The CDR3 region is CATNAPQGLNTEAFF. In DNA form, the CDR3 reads TGTGCCACCAACGCACCACAGGGGCTGAACACTGAAGCTTTCTTT.

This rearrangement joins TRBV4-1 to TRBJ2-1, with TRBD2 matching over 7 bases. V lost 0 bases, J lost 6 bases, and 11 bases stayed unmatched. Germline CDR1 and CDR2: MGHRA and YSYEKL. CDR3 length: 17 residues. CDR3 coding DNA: TGCGCCAGCAGCCAAGAAGGGGCCACTAGCGTTGTCAATGAGCAGTTCTTC. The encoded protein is CASSQEGATSVVNEQFF.

CDR3 amino acids: CASSPWDREANEQFF. The DNA of the CDR3 is TGTGCCAGCTCACCATGGGACAGGGAGGCCAATGAGCAGTTCTTC. The rearrangement links TRBV18 to TRBJ2-1, with 9 bases lining up with TRBD1. The CDR3 is 15 residues long. Trimming removed 2 bases from V and 6 bases from J; junction bases left unmatched: 5. Germline assignment: CDR1 KGHSH and CDR2 LQKENI.

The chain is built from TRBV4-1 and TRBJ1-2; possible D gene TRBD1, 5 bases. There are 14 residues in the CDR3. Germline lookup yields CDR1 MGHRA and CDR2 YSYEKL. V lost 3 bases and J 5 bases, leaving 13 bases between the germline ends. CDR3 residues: CASSQGRDIYGYTF. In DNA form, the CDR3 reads TGCGCCAGCAGCCAGGGACGGGATATTTATGGCTACACCTTC.

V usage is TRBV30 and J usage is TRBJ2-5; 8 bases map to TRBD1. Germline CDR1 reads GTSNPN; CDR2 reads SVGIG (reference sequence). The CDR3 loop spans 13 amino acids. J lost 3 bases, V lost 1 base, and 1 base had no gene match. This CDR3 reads CAWSGTGKETQYF. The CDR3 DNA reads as TGTGCCTGGAGTGGGACAGGGAAAGAGACCCAGTACTTC.

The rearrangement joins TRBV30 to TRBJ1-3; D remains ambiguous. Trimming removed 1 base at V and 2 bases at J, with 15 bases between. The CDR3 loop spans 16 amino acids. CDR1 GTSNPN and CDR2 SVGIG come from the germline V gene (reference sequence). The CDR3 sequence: CAWSDRVGGPGNTIYF. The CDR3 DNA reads TGTGCCTGGAGTGACCGGGTGGGAGGCCCTGGAAACACCATATATTTT.

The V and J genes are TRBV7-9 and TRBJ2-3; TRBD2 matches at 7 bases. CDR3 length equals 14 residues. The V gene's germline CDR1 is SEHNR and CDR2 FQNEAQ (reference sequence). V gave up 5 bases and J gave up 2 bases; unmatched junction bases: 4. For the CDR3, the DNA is TGTGCCAGCAGCGTGGCGGGAGACACAGATACGCAGTATTTT. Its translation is CASSVAGDTDTQYF.

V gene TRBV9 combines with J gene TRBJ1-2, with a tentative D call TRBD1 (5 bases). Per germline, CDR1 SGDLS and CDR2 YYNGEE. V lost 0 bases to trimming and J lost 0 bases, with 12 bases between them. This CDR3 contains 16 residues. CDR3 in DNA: TGTGCCAGCAGCGTAGAAGACAGTCCTCCTAACTATGGCTACACCTTC. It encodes CASSVEDSPPNYGYTF.

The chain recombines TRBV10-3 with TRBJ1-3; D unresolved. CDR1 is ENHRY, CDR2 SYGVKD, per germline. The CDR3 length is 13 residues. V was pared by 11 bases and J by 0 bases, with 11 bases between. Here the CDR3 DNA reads TGTGCCGCGGACGGAAGCTCTGGAAACACCATATATTTT. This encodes CAADGSSGNTIYF.

The CDR3 DNA reads TGTGCTAGTGGACGTGGGGCGACTGAAGCTTTCTTT. Translation: CASGRGATEAFF. V is TRBV12-5 and J is TRBJ1-1, with D perhaps matching TRBD1 (5 bases). Trimming took 6 bases from V and 5 from J, leaving 10 bases between them. CDR1 is LGHNT and CDR2 is FRNRAP in the germline V gene. The length of the CDR3 is 12 residues.

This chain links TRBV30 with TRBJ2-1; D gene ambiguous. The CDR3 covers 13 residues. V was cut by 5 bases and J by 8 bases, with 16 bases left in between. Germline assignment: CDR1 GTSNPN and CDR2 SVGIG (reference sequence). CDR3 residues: CAWGPRARHEQFF. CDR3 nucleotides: TGTGCCTGGGGGCCCCGGGCGAGACATGAGCAGTTCTTC.

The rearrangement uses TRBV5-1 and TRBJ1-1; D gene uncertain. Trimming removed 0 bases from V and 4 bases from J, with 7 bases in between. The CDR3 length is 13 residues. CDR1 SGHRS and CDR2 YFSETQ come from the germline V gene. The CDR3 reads CASSLGGITEAFF. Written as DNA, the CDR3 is TGCGCCAGCAGCTTGGGAGGGATCACTGAAGCTTTCTTT.

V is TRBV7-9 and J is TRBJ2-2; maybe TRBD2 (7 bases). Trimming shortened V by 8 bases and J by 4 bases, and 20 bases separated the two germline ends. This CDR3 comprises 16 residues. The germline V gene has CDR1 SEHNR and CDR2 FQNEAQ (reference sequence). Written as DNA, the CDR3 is TGTGCCAGCTATTACAAGAACAGGGAGGGCACCGGGGAGCTGTTTTTT. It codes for CASYYKNREGTGELFF.

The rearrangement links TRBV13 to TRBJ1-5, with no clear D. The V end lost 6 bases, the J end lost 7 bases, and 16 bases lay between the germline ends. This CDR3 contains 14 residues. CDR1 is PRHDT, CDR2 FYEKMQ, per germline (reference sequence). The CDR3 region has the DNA TGTGCCAGCAGTTTCAAAGCAGCCCGGCAGCCCCAGCATTTT. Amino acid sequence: CASSFKAARQPQHF.

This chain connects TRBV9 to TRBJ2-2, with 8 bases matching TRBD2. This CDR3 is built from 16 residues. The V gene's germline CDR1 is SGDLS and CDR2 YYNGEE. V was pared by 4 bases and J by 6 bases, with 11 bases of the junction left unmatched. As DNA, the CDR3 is TGTGCCAGCAGCCCGGGGGGGAGGATGGCTTCCGGGGAGCTGTTTTTT. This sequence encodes CASSPGGRMASGELFF.

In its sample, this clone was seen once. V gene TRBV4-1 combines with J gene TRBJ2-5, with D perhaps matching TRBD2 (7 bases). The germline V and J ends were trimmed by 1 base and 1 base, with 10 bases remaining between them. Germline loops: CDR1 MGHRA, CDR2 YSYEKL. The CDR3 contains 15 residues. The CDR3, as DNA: TGCGCCAGCAGCCAAGTAGGGGGGGGCCAAGAGACCCAGTACTTC. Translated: CASSQVGGGQETQYF.

CDR3 in DNA: TGTGCCAGCGGTGGCAGGGGCTACGAGCAGTACTTC. Its translation is CASGGRGYEQYF. This rearrangement joins TRBV7-9 to TRBJ2-7; the D gene is possibly TRBD1 (6 bases). This CDR3 contains 12 residues. Germline V gene lookup returns CDR1 SEHNR and CDR2 FQNEAQ (reference sequence). Trimming shortened V by 8 bases and J by 3 bases, and 11 bases separated the two germline ends. The full variable domain, its missing parts supplied by reference TRBV7-9 and TRBJ2-7, is DTGVSQNPRHKITKRGQNVTFRCDPISEHNRLYWYRQTLGQGPEFLTYFQNEAQLEKSRLLSDRFSAERPKGSFSTLEIQRTEQGDSAMYLCASGGRGYEQYFGPGTRLTVT.

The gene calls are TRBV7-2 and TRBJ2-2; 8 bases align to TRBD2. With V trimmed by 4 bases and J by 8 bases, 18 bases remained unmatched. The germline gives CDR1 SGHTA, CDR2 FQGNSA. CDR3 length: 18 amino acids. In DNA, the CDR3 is TGTGCCAGCAGCTCCCCGGAGAGAGCGGGAGCCGCAGGGGGGGAGCTGTTTTTT. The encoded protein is CASSSPERAGAAGGELFF.

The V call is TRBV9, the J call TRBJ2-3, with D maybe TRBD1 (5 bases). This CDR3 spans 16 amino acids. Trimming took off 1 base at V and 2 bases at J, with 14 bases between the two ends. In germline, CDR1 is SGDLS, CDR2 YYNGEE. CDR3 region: CASSVRASGATDTQYF. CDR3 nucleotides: TGTGCCAGCAGCGTAAGAGCCTCTGGGGCCACAGATACGCAGTATTTT.

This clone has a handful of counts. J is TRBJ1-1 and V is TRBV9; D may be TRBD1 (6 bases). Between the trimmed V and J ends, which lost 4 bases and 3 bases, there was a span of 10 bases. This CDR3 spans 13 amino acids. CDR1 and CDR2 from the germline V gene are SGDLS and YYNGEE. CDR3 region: CASSLRGDTEAFF. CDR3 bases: TGTGCCAGCAGCTTGAGGGGGGACACTGAAGCTTTCTTT.

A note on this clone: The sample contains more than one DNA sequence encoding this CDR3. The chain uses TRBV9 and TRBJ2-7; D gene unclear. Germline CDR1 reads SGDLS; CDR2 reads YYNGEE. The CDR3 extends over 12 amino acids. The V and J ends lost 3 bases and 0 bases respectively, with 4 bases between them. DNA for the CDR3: TGTGCCAGCAGCGGCAGCTCCTACGAGCAGTACTTC. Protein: CASSGSSYEQYF.

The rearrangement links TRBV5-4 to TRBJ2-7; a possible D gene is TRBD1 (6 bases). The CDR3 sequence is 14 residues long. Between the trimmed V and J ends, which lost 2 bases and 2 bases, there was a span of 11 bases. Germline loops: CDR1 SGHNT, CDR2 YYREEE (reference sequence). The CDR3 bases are TGTGCCAGCAGCTTCAGGGGAAAGACCTACGAGCAGTACTTC. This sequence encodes CASSFRGKTYEQYF.

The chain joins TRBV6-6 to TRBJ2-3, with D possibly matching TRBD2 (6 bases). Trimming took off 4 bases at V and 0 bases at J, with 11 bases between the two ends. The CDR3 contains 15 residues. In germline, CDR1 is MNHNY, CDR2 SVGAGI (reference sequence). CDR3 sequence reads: CASSWASASTDTQYF. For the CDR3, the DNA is TGTGCCAGCAGTTGGGCTAGCGCTAGCACAGATACGCAGTATTTT.

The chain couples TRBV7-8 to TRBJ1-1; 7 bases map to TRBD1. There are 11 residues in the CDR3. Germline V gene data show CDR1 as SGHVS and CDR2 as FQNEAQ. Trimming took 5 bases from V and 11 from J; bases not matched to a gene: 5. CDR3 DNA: TGTGCCAGCAGCACAGGGGAAATTGCTTTCTTT. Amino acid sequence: CASSTGEIAFF.

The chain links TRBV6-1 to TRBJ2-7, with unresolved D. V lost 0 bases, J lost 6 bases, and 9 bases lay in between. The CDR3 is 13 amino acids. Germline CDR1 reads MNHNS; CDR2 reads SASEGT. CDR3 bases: TGTGCCAGCAGTGAAGCGGTGGGTTTCGAGCAGTACTTC. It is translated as CASSEAVGFEQYF.

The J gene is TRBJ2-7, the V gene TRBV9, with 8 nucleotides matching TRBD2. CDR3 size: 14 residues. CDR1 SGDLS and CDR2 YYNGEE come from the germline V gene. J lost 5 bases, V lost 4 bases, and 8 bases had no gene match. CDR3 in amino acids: CASSTGLALDEQYF. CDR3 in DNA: TGTGCCAGCAGCACAGGACTAGCTCTCGACGAGCAGTACTTC.

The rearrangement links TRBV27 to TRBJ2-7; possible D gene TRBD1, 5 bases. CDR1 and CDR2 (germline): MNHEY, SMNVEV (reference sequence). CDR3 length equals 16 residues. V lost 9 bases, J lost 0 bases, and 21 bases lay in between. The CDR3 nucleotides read TGTGCCAGTCGCACAGGCGGCTCTACGCTCTCCTACGAGCAGTACTTC. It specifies CASRTGGSTLSYEQYF.

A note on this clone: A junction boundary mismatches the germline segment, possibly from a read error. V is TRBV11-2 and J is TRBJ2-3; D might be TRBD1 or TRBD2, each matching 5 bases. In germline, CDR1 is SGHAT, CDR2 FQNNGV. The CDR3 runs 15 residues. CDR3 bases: TGTGCCAGCAGCTTAGGGTCGGGGACCACAGGTACGCAGTATTTT. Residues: CASSLGSGTTGTQYF.

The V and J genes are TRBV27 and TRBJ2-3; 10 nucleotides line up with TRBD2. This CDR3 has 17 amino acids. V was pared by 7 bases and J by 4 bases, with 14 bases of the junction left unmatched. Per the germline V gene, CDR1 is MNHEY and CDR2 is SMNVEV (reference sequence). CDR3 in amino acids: CASTTRGASGSPDTQYF. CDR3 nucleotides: TGTGCCAGCACCACAAGGGGGGCTAGCGGGAGCCCAGATACGCAGTATTTT.